This T cell receptor beta chain is drawn from a study of blood T cell repertoires in COVID-19. Study background: The United States, Italy and Spain were the sources of the acute and convalescent COVID-19 samples. PBMCs, B-cell-depleted T cells, or T cells provided the cDNA or gDNA that made up the material.

Trimming took 2 bases from V and 4 from J, leaving 6 bases between them. The CDR3 consists of 13 residues. The V gene's germline CDR1 is LGHDT and CDR2 YNNKEL (reference sequence). In the source study's methods: Quantification of nucleated cells was approximated via reference gene primer amplification. Clones were sequenced by immunoSEQ multiplex PCR, and TCRdb holds only the in-frame ones, with some missing. Clone size and the V and J calls come from that table; the DNA yielded D and trimming. The table includes about 170,000 clones, around 83% detected once. This receptor was obtained from a woman aged 80 or over in a cohort sampled during active or convalescent COVID-19. Material for sequencing was peripheral blood. V is TRBV3-1 (or the pseudogene TRBV3-2) and J is TRBJ1-5, with D unclear. CDR3 loop: CASSQNLNQPQHF. CDR3 coding DNA: TGTGCCAGCAGCCAAAATTTAAATCAGCCCCAGCATTTT.